The sequence of this T cell receptor (beta chain) was determined in a study of blood T cell repertoires in COVID-19. Study-level background: COVID-19 samples, acute and convalescent, were from the United States, Italy and Spain. PBMCs, B-cell-depleted T cells, or T cells were the source of the cDNA or gDNA that made up the material.

This CDR3 comprises 15 residues. Germline assignment: CDR1 MNHEY and CDR2 SVGEGT. V trimming: 7 bases; J trimming: 3 bases; junction bases outside the gene matches: 9. As handled by the study authors: Amplification of reference gene primers provided the estimated nucleated cell counts. Repertoires were generated with immunoSEQ multiplex PCR, while TCRdb's copy carries only in-frame clones and drops some. D and trimming come from the DNA, and the V and J calls and clone size come from that table. This table has about 98,000 clones, more than 80% appearing once. This receptor was taken from a human donor in a cohort sampled during active COVID-19. Sample: peripheral blood. The J gene is TRBJ1-2, the V gene TRBV6-2 or TRBV6-3; 9 bases fit TRBD1. CDR3: CASTPSGQGYYGYTF. In DNA form, the CDR3 reads TGTGCCAGCACCCCGTCAGGACAGGGGTACTATGGCTACACCTTC.